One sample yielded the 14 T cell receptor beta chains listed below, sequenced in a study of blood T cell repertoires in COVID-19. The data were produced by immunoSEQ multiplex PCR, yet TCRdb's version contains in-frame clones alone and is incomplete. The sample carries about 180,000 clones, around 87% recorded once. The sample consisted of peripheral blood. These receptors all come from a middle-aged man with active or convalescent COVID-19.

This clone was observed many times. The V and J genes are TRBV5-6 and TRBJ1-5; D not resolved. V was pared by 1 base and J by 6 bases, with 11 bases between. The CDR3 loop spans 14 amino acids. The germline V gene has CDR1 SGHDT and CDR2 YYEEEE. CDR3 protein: CASSLSGFGQPQHF. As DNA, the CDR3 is TGTGCCAGCAGCTTGTCGGGGTTCGGTCAGCCCCAGCATTTT.

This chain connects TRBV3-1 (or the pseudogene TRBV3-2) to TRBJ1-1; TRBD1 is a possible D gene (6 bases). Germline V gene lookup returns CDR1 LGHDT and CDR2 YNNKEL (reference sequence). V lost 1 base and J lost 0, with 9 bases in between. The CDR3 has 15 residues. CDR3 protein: CASSQAGVLNTEAFF. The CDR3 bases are TGTGCCAGCAGCCAAGCAGGGGTCCTGAACACTGAAGCTTTCTTT.

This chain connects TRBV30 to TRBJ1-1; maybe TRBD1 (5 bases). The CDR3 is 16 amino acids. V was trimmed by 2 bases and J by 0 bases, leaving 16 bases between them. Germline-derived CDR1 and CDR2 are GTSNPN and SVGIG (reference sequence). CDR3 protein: CAWSFFSRQLNTEAFF. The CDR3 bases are TGTGCCTGGAGTTTTTTTTCGCGACAGTTGAACACTGAAGCTTTCTTT.

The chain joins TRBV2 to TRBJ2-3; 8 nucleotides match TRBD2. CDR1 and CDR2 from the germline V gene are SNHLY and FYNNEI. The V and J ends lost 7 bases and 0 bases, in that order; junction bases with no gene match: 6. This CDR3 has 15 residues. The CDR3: CASNGGTRSTDTQYF. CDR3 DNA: TGTGCCAGCAATGGCGGGACTAGAAGCACAGATACGCAGTATTTT.

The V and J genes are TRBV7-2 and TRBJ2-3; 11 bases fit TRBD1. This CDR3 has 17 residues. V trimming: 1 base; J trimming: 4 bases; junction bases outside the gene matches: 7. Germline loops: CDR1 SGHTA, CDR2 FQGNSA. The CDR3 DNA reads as TGTGCCAGCAGCTTAGTGGTTTCGGGACAGGGGGCAGATACGCAGTATTTT. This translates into CASSLVVSGQGADTQYF.

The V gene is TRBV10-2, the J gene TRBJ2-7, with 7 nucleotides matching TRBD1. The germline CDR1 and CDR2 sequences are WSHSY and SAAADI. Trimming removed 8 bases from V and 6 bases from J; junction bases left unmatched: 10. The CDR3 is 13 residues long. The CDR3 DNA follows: TGCGCCAGCGGATCACAGGGGCTACGCGAGCAGTACTTC. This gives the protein CASGSQGLREQYF.

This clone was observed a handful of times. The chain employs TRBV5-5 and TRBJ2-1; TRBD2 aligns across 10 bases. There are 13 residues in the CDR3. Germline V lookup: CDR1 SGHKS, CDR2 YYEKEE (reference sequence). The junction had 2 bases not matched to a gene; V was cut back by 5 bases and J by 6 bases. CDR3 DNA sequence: TGTGCCAGCAGACTAGCGGGGATCAATGAGCAGTTCTTC. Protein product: CASRLAGINEQFF.

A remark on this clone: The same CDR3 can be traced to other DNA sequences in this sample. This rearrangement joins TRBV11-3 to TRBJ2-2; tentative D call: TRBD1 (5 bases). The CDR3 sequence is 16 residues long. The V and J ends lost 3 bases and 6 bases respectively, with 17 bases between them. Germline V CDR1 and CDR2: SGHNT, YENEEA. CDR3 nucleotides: TGTGCCAGCAGCTTGGGTAGGGGTTTGGGCCCCGGGGAGCTGTTTTTT. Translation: CASSLGRGLGPGELFF.

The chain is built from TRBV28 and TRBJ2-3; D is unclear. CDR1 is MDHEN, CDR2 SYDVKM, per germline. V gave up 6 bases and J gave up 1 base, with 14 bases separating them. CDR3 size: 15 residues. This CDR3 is CASSRRGLGTDTQYF. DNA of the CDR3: TGTGCCAGCAGCCGAAGAGGTCTAGGCACAGATACGCAGTATTTT.

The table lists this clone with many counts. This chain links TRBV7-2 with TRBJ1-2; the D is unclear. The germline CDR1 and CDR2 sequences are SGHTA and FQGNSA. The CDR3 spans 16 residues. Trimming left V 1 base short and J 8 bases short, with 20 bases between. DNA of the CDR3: TGTGCCAGCAGCTTAGATATAGGAATCCTGGGAGAAGGCTACACCTTC. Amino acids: CASSLDIGILGEGYTF.

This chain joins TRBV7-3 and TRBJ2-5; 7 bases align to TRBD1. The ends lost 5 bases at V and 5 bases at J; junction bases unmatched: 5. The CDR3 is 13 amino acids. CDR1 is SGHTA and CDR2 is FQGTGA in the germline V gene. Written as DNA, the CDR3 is TGTGCCAGCAGCCCCAGGGGGTCTGAGACCCAGTACTTC. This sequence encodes CASSPRGSETQYF. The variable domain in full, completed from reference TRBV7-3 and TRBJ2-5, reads GAGVSQTPSNKVTEKGKYVELRCDPISGHTALYWYRQSLGQGPEFLIYFQGTGAADDSGLPNDRFFAVRPEGSVSTLKIQRTERGDSAVYLCASSPRGSETQYFGPGTRLLVL.

CDR3 nucleotides: TGTGCCAGCTCACTAGGGGGTACTACGAACACTGAAGCTTTCTTT. This translates into CASSLGGTTNTEAFF. The chain recombines TRBV18 with TRBJ1-1; D is possibly TRBD1 (6 bases). The CDR3 is made up of 15 amino acids. CDR1 KGHSH and CDR2 LQKENI come from the germline V gene. Trimming removed 4 bases at V and 1 base at J, with 13 bases between.

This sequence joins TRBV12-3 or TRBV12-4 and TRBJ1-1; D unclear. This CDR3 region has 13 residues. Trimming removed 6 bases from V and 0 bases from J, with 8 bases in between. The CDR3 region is CASRRIMNTEAFF. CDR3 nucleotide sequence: TGTGCCAGCAGGCGGATTATGAACACTGAAGCTTTCTTT.

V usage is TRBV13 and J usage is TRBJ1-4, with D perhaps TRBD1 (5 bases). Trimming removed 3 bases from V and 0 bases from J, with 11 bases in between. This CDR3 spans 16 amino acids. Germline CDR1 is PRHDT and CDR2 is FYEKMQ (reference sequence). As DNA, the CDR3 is TGTGCCAGCAGCTTGTGGGGCGTTGCAACTAATGAAAAACTGTTTTTT. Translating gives CASSLWGVATNEKLFF. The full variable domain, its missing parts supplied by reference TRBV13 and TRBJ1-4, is AAGVIQSPRHLIKEKRETATLKCYPIPRHDTVYWYQQGPGQDPQFLISFYEKMQSDKGSIPDRFSAQQFSDYHSELNMSSLELGDSALYFCASSLWGVATNEKLFFGSGTQLSVL.